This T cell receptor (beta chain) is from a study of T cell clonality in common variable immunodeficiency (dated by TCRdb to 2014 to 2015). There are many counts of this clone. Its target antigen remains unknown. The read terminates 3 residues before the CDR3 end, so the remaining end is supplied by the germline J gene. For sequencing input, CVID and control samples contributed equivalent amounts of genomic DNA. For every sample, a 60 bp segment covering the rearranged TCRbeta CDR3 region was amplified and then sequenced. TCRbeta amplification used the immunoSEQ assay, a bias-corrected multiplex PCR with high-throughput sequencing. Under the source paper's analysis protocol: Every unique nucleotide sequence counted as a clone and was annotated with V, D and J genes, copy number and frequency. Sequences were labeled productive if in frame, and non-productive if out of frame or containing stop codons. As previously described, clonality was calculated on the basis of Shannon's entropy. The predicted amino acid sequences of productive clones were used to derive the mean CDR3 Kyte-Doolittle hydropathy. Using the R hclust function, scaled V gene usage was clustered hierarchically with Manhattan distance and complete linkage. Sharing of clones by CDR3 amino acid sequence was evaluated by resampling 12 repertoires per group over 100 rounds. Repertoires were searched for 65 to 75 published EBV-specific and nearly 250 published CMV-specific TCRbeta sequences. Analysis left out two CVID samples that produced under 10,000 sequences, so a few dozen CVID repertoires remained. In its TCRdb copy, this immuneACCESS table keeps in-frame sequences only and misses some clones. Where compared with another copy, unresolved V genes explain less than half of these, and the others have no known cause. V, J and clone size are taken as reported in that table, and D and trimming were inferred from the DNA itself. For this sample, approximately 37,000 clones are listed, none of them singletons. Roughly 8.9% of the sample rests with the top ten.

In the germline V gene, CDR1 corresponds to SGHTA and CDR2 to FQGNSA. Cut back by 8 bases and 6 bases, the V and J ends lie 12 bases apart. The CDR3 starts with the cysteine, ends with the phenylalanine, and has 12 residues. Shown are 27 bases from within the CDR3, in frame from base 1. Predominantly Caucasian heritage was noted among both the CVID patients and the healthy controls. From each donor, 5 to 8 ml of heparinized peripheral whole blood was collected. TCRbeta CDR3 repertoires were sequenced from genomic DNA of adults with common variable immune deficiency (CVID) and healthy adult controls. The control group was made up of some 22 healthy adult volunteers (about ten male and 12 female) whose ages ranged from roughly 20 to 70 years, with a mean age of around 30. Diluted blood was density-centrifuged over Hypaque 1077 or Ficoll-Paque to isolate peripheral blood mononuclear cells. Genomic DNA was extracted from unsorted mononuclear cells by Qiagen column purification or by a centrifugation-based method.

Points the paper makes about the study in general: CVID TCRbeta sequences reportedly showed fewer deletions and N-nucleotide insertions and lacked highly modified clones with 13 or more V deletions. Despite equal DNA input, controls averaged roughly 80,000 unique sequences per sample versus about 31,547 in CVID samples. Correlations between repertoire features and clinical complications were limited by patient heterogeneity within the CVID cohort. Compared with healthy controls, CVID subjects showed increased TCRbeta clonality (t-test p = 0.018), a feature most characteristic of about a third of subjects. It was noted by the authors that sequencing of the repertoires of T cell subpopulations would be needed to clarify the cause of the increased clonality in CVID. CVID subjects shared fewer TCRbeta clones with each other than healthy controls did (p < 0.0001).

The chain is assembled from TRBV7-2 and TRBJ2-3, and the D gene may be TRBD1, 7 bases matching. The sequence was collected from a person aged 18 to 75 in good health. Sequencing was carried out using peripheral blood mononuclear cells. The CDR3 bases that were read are TGTGCCAGCCGCCAGGGGGGCGATACG. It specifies CASRQGGDT. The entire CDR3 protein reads CASRQGGDTQYF.